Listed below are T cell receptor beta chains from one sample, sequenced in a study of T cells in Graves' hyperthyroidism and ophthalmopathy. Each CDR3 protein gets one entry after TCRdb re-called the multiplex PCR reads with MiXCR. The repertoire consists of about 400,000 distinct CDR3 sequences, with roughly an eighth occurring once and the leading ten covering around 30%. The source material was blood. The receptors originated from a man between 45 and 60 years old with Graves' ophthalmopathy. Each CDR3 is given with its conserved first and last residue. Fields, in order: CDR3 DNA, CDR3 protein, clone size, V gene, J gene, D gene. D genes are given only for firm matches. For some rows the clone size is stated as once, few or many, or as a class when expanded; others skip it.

TGTGCCAGCAGTCGCCTAGCGGGAGGCCCGAGCTCCTACAATGAGCAGTTCTTC	CASSRLAGGPSSYNEQFF	-	TRBV28	TRBJ2-1	TRBD2
TGTGCCAGCAGCACACAGGGTGGTCTCGCTGAAGCTTTCTTT	CASSTQGGLAEAFF	-	TRBV13	TRBJ1-1	-
TGTGCCAGCAGCCCCCGAGGACAGGGGAACACTGAAGCTTTCTTT	CASSPRGQGNTEAFF	many	TRBV7-2	TRBJ1-1	TRBD1
TGCAGCGCAGACCTGGAACCTACTAGCGGGAGATACGAGCAGTACTTC	CSADLEPTSGRYEQYF	-	TRBV29-1	TRBJ2-7	TRBD2
TGCAGTGCTGCTGGACTAGCGGGAGTGGATGAGCAGTTCTTC	CSAAGLAGVDEQFF	many	TRBV20-1	TRBJ2-1	TRBD2
TGTGCCAGCAGTAGCGCGGGGACCAAAAACATTCAGTACTTC	CASSSAGTKNIQYF	-	TRBV6-1	TRBJ2-4	-
TGTGCCAGCACCCTAACCCCAGGAACTGAAGCTTTCTTT	CASTLTPGTEAFF	many	TRBV3-1	TRBJ1-1	-
TGTGCCACCGAGGGAGGGGCAGGGGTCTTTCAGCCCCAGCATTTT	CATEGGAGVFQPQHF	-	TRBV19	TRBJ1-5	-
TGTGCCAGCAGCTTAGGCCGCCTTACGGTCGCTTCCTACAATGAGCAGTTCTTC	CASSLGRLTVASYNEQFF	many	TRBV11-2	TRBJ2-1	-
TGTGCCAGCAGCTTACAGGGTATACAGGAGACCCAGTACTTC	CASSLQGIQETQYF	many	TRBV11-2	TRBJ2-5	-
TGTGCCAGCAGGGGCCGGGGGGACAGCACTAATGAAAAACTGTTTTTT	CASRGRGDSTNEKLFF	-	TRBV3-1	TRBJ1-4	TRBD1
TGTGCCAGTAGTCGCCCCGGCAGCTACGAGCAGTACTTC	CASSRPGSYEQYF	-	TRBV19	TRBJ2-7	-
TGTGCCAGCCTGCAGGGAGGTTCACCCCTCCACTTT	CASLQGGSPLHF	many	TRBV28	TRBJ1-6	-
TGTGCCACCCCTCTTGTGGGAACGAAAGAGACCCAGTACTTC	CATPLVGTKETQYF	few	TRBV24-1	TRBJ2-5	-
TGTGCCAGCAGCTTAGAGACAGGCCGATCTGAGCAGTTCTTC	CASSLETGRSEQFF	many	TRBV7-9	TRBJ2-1	-
TGCAGCGTTACCAGTAGCTCCTACGAGCAGTACTTC	CSVTSSSYEQYF	-	TRBV29-1	TRBJ2-7	-
TGTGCCACCAGTGAGGCTTCCGGGACAGAGGGTATGGAGGCCCAGTACTTC	CATSEASGTEGMEAQYF	few	TRBV24-1	TRBJ2-5	TRBD1
TGTGCCAGCAGCCAGGGGGCTCAGGGGAGAGATACGCAGTATTTT	CASSQGAQGRDTQYF	few	TRBV3-1	TRBJ2-3	-
TGCAGTGCAAACCAACTAGCGGGAGGGCCCCAAGAGACCCAGTACTTC	CSANQLAGGPQETQYF	many	TRBV20-1	TRBJ2-5	TRBD2
TGCAGTACCACGGGGGGGATCATCGAGACCCAGTACTTC	CSTTGGIIETQYF	many	TRBV20-1	TRBJ2-5	TRBD2
TGTGCCAGCAGTGAAGGGATTGACAGGGGCCAAGAGACCCAGTACTTC	CASSEGIDRGQETQYF	many	TRBV2	TRBJ2-5	TRBD1
TGTGCCTGGAGTGGTTTGAATGAGCAGTTCTTC	CAWSGLNEQFF	many	TRBV30	TRBJ2-1	-
TGCGCCAGCAGGGGAGTACGGCGTGCCTACAATGAGCAGTTCTTC	CASRGVRRAYNEQFF	many	TRBV4-1	TRBJ2-1	-
TGTGCCAGCAGCTTAGCATACAGGGAAAGACCCACCATATATTTT	CASSLAYRERPTIYF	few	TRBV7-9	TRBJ1-3	-
TGTGCCAGCACGCAGACAGGGTTGGGTCAGTACTTC	CASTQTGLGQYF	many	TRBV2	TRBJ2-4	TRBD1
TGTGCCAGCAGGCCTGATGGTGGGTGGTGGGAACGAGAGACCCAGTACTTC	CASRPDGGWWERETQYF	many	TRBV11-2	TRBJ2-5	-
TGCAGTGCTAGGGGACAGACCCTGAACACCGGGGAGCTGTTTTTT	CSARGQTLNTGELFF	-	TRBV20-1	TRBJ2-2	TRBD1
TGTGCCAGCAGCTTAAGGGAGACGGGGGGGGGGGGGAATGAGCAGTTCTTC	CASSLRETGGGGNEQFF	few	TRBV7-2	TRBJ2-1	TRBD2
TGTGCCAGCATTCCGGGGACAGGCGGCTACACCTTC	CASIPGTGGYTF	few	TRBV6-1	TRBJ1-2	TRBD1
TGTGCCAGCTCACCGGCACAGGGAATCGACGAGCAGTACTTC	CASSPAQGIDEQYF	many	TRBV18	TRBJ2-7	-
TGTGCCAGCAGCTTTGGGGAATTGTCACCCCTCCACTTT	CASSFGELSPLHF	many	TRBV13	TRBJ1-6	-
TGTGCCAGCAGTTTTCCCGGGACAGGCACAGATACGCAGTATTTT	CASSFPGTGTDTQYF	many	TRBV28	TRBJ2-3	TRBD1
TGTGCCAGCAGTTATAGACCATCCTACGAGCAGTACTTC	CASSYRPSYEQYF	many	TRBV28	TRBJ2-7	-
TGTGCCAGCAGTTTAGAGGCAGGGACTTATGGCTACACCTTC	CASSLEAGTYGYTF	many	TRBV12-3/TRBV12-4	TRBJ1-2	-
TGTGCCAGCAGCAAAGGAGAGGTAACCTACAATGAGCAGTTCTTC	CASSKGEVTYNEQFF	many	TRBV9	TRBJ2-1	-
TGTGCCAGCAGCTGGGGACCTTACAATGAGCAGTTCTTC	CASSWGPYNEQFF	many	TRBV7-6	TRBJ2-1	-
TGTGCCAGCAGCAGGACTAGCGGGAGCGCCGGGGAGCTGTTTTTT	CASSRTSGSAGELFF	-	TRBV9	TRBJ2-2	TRBD2
TGTGCCAGCAGCCTACCTAGCGGGAGGGCCTACAATGAGCAGTTCTTC	CASSLPSGRAYNEQFF	-	TRBV13	TRBJ2-1	TRBD2
TGCGCCAGCAGCGAAGGAACAGGGGCATCCGCGGAGACCCAGTACTTC	CASSEGTGASAETQYF	few	TRBV5-1	TRBJ2-5	TRBD1
TGTGCTAGTGGCCCGTTAGGGACTAATGAAAAACTGTTTTTT	CASGPLGTNEKLFF	-	TRBV12-5	TRBJ1-4	-
TGTGCCAGCAGTTACCGGAGCGCTGGGGCCAACGTCCTGACTTTC	CASSYRSAGANVLTF	few	TRBV6-5	TRBJ2-6	-
TGTGCCAGCAGTTACTCCCGAGAGCAGTTCTTC	CASSYSREQFF	-	TRBV6-1	TRBJ2-1	-
TGTGCCAGCAGCTTAGGGACAGGCCTTCTACATGGCTACACCTTC	CASSLGTGLLHGYTF	many	TRBV7-8	TRBJ1-2	TRBD1
TGCAGTGCTAGAGGATTAGGACTAGCGGGAGCGGGCGAGCAGTACTTC	CSARGLGLAGAGEQYF	many	TRBV20-1	TRBJ2-7	TRBD2
TGTGCCAGCAGCCAAGATCCTAGCGGGAGACGGGAGCAGTTCTTC	CASSQDPSGRREQFF	many	TRBV3-1	TRBJ2-1	TRBD2
TGTGCCAGCAGCCCTACAGGGGTAGGAGCTTTCTTT	CASSPTGVGAFF	many	TRBV7-9	TRBJ1-1	TRBD1
TGCAGTGCCCCTAGGGACGCTCGGGACACTGAAGCTTTCTTT	CSAPRDARDTEAFF	many	TRBV20-1	TRBJ1-1	-
TGTGCCAGCAGCTTAATGATCTACAATGAGCAGTTCTTC	CASSLMIYNEQFF	many	TRBV11-2	TRBJ2-1	-
TGTGCCAGCAGCTTGCTAACAGATTTAACCTACGAGCAGTACTTC	CASSLLTDLTYEQYF	-	TRBV5-6	TRBJ2-7	-